The TCR beta chain described here comes from a study of beta chain features in type 1 diabetes. V lost 5 bases to trimming and J lost 6 bases, with 11 bases between them. Germline CDR1 SGHAT, CDR2 FQNNGV. This CDR3 has 13 residues. Study results and caveats: In all four CD4+ subsets, TCRB CDR3 length was significantly, moderately reduced in type 1 diabetes.

Only a few counts were recorded for this clone. What it recognizes is unknown. Sorting with CD45RO/CCR7/CD25/CD127/CD95/CD27 yielded naive, central memory, regulatory and stem-like memory CD4+ cells. The authors reverse transcribed all of the isolated RNA, so sequencing captured expressed TCRB transcripts. Profiled with immunoSEQ multiplex PCR; TCRdb holds only in-frame clones, not every one. The profile shows over 100,000 clones, over 15% of them singletons. This clonotype was sampled from a man aged 25 to 40 with type 1 diabetes. The specimen was central memory CD4+ T cells from blood. The chain links TRBV11-2 to TRBJ2-4; no clear D. CDR3 in DNA: TGTGCCAGCAGCCCCGCTGTGGGAAACATTCAGTACTTC. Its protein product is CASSPAVGNIQYF.